This TCR beta chain was sequenced in a study of T cells in Graves' hyperthyroidism and ophthalmopathy. The CDR3 regions of TCR beta were amplified from RNA transcripts. A first-round RT-PCR of the TCR CDR3 used the HTBI primer set. MiXCR, run by TCRdb on the multiplex PCR reads, gives a single entry per CDR3 protein. This table has some 400,000 distinct CDR3 sequences, more than 11% appearing once. This clonotype was counted many times. Diagnoses were made from clinical symptoms, serum measures (thyroxine and TRAb), thyroid ultrasound and orbital computed tomography. The ends were cut back, 0 bases at V and 8 bases at J, with 14 bases in the middle. In germline, CDR1 is SGHAT, CDR2 FQNNGV. The CDR3 is made up of 14 amino acids.

Specimen: blood. The sequence was collected from a woman aged 60-75 years with Graves' hyperthyroidism. This sequence joins TRBV11-2 and TRBJ2-7; D is perhaps TRBD2 (6 bases). The CDR3 region has the DNA TGTGCCAGCAGCTTAGAAGGCGGGGTGATTAAGCAGTACTTC. Its translation is CASSLEGGVIKQYF.